This entry is about one T cell receptor (beta chain). The antigen it recognizes is unknown. Base qualities are not provided; no much larger clone lies one nucleotide away. Memory CD4+ T cells were sorted ex vivo from peripheral blood of narcolepsy patients and healthy controls for TCR Vbeta sequencing. This record belongs to a study of T cells in narcolepsy (dated by TCRdb to 2017 to 2018). For the study in its entirety: The study enrolled patients with narcolepsy type 1 or type 2 (NT1, NT2) together with healthy control donors. The study sought autoreactive T cells targeting hypocretin neuron self-antigens (hypocretin, TRIB2) in narcolepsy patients, using TCR Vbeta sequencing to track clonotypes in blood and CSF. The paper's findings and limits, for the study overall: Numbers of sequenced blood memory CD4+ clonotypes were comparable, with averages of some 42,000 in patients and roughly 33,000 in controls. Autoreactive clonotypes were reported to be detected serially in the blood of the same patients and of different patients, but not in the blood of healthy controls. Certain blood memory CD4+ repertoires from patients and controls had no sequences that matched autoreactive T cell clones. HCRT-specific and TRIB2-specific autoreactive clonotypes were highlighted in plots that compared CD4+ T cell clonotypes in CSF versus blood from the same patient.

The library was obtained by the immunoSEQ multiplex PCR assay. In its TCRdb copy, this immuneACCESS table keeps in-frame sequences only and misses some clones. Where compared with another copy, unresolved V genes explain less than half of these, and the others have no known cause. This sample comprises about 21,000 clones, around 90% of them detected only once. The ten biggest clones cover approximately 1% of the sample. The germline V gene sets CDR1 to MNHNS and CDR2 to SASEGT. A distance of 14 bases separates the germline ends of V and J, which lose 2 bases and 9 bases respectively. The CDR3 numbers 14 residues from cysteine through phenylalanine. Only the CDR3 DNA is retained, 42 bases long and in frame from the first base.

The source is a human donor with narcolepsy. Material for sequencing was CD45RA- memory CD4+ T cells from PBMCs. The label giving this sample's cell subset or site can be read as: memory T cells sorted ex vivo from peripheral blood. In this chain, TRBV6-1 is recombined with TRBJ2-4; the D gene is perhaps TRBD1 or TRBD2, each of them matching over 5 bases. This receptor carries the CDR3 CASSEQGVQGIQYF. The sequenced DNA: TGTGCCAGCAGTGAACAGGGAGTCCAGGGCATTCAGTACTTC.